This TCR beta chain was sequenced during a study of cytomegalovirus exposure and HLA in healthy donors. Notes on the study in general: Later analysis showed most CMV-associated TCR beta chains appearing HLA-restricted. A list of around 160 TCR beta chains associated with cytomegalovirus was given.

A note on this clone: Its target is not known.

The PCR ran on 60 Vbeta and 13 Jbeta primers. Using immunoSEQ multiplex PCR, the repertoire was profiled, and TCRdb retains in-frame clones only, with some absent. This table lists more than 100,000 clones. This sequence originates from a man between 40 and 49 years old in good health and CMV-seronegative. Sequenced: PBMCs.

This chain's CDR3 is CASRASDRASEKLFF. CDR3 DNA sequence: TGTGCCAGCAGGGCATCAGACAGAGCTTCTGAAAAACTGTTTTTT. This rearrangement joins TRBV2 to TRBJ1-4; D may be TRBD1 (5 bases). CDR1 is SNHLY and CDR2 is FYNNEI in the germline V gene. V was shortened by 6 bases and J by 7 bases, with 18 bases between the two germline ends. This CDR3 is built from 15 residues. The whole variable domain, filled in from reference TRBV2 and TRBJ1-4, reads EPEVTQTPSHQVTQMGQEVILRCVPISNHLYFYWYRQILGQKVEFLVSFYNNEISEKSEIFDDQFSVERPDGSNFTLKIRSTKLEDSAMYFCASRASDRASEKLFFGSGTQLSVL.